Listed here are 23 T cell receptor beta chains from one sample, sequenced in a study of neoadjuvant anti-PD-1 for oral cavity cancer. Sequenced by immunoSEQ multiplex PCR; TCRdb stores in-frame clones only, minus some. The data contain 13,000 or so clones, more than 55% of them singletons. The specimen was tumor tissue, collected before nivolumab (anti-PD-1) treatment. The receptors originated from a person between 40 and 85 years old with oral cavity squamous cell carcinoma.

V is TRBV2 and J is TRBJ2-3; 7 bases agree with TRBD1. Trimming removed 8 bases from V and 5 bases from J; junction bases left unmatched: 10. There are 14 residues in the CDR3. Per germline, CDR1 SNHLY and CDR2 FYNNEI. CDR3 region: CASQQQGVIDTQYF. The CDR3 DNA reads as TGTGCCAGCCAGCAGCAGGGGGTCATAGATACGCAGTATTTT.

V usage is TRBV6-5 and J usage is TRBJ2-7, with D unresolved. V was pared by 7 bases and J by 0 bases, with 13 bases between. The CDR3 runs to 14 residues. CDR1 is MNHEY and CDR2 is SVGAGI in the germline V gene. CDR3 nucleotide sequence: TGTGCCAGCAAACAATCCGGTACCTCCTACGAGCAGTACTTC. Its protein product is CASKQSGTSYEQYF.

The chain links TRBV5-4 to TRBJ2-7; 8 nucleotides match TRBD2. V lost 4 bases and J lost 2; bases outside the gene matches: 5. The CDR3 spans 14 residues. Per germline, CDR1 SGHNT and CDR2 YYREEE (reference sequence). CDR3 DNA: TGTGCCAGCAGCCTCAGCGGGAGTACCTACGAGCAGTACTTC. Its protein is CASSLSGSTYEQYF.

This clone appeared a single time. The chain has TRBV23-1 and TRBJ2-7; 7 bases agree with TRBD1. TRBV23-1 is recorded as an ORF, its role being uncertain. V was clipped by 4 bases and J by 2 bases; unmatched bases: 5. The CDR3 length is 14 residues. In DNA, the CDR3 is TGCGCCAGCAGTCGATCCGGGACAGCCTACGAGCAGTACTTC. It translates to CASSRSGTAYEQYF.

CDR3 sequence: CASSPGPTVYNEQFF. DNA for the CDR3: TGCGCCAGCAGCCCGGGACCGACCGTCTACAATGAGCAGTTCTTC. V gene TRBV4-1 combines with J gene TRBJ2-1, with D perhaps given as TRBD1 or TRBD2 (5 bases each). The CDR3 is 15 amino acids. Trimming pared 4 bases from V and 3 bases from J, leaving 13 bases between. Germline V gene lookup returns CDR1 MGHRA and CDR2 YSYEKL.

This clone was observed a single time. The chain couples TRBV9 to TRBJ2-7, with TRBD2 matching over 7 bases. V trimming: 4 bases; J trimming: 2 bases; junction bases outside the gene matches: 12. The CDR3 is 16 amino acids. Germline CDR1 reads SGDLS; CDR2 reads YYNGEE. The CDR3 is CASSPQGAGVAYEQYF. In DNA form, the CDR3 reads TGTGCCAGCAGCCCTCAAGGTGCGGGAGTTGCCTACGAGCAGTACTTC.

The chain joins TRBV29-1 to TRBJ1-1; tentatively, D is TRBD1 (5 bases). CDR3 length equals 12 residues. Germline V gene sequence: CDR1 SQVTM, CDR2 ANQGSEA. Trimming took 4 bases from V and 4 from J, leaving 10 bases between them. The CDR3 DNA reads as TGCAGCGTTGCCAGGGACCTCACTGAAGCTTTCTTT. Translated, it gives CSVARDLTEAFF.

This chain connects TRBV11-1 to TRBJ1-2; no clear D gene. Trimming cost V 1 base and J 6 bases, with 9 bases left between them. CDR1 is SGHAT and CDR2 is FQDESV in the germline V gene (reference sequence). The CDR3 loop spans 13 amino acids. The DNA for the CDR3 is TGTGCCAGCAGCTTAGGGGCCGGGGATGGCTACACCTTC. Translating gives CASSLGAGDGYTF.

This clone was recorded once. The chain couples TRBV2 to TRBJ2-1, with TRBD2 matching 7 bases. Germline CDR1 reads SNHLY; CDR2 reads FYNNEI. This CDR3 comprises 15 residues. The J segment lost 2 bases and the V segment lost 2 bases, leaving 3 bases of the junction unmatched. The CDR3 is CASSEPLAAYNEQFF. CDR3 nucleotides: TGTGCCAGCAGTGAACCTCTAGCGGCCTACAATGAGCAGTTCTTC.

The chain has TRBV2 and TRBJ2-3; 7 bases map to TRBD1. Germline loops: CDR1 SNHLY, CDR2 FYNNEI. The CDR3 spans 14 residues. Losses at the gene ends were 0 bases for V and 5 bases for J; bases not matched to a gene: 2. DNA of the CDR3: TGTGCCAGCAGTGAAGCATCAGGGGGAGATACGCAGTATTTT. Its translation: CASSEASGGDTQYF.

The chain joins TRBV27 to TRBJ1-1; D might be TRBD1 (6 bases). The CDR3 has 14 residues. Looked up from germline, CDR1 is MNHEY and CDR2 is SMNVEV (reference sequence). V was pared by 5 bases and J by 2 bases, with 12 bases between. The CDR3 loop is CASSVTGGNTEAFF. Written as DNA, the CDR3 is TGTGCCAGCAGTGTGACAGGAGGAAACACTGAAGCTTTCTTT.

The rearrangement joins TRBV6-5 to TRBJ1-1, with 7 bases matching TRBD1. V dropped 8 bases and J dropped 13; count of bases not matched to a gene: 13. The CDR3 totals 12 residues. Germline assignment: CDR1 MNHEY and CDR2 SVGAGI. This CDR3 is CASGKGDSFGFF. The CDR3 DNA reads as TGTGCCAGCGGAAAAGGGGACAGTTTTGGTTTCTTT.

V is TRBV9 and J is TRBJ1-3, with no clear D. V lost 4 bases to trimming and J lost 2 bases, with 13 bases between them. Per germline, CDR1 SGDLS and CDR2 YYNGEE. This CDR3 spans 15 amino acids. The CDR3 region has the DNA TGTGCCAGCAGCCCCCTCGGCATGACTGGAAACACCATATATTTT. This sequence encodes CASSPLGMTGNTIYF.

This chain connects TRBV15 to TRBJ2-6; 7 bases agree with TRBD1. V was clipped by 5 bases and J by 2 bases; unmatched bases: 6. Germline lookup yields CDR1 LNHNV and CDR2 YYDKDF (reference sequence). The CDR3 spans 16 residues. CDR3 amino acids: CATSGQASPGANVLTF. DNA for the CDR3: TGTGCCACCAGCGGACAGGCCTCCCCTGGGGCCAACGTCCTGACTTTC. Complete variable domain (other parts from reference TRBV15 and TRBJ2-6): DAMVIQNPRYQVTQFGKPVTLSCSQTLNHNVMYWYQQKSSQAPKLLFHYYDKDFNNEADTPDNFQSRRPNTSFCFLDIRSPGLGDTAMYLCATSGQASPGANVLTFGAGSRLTVL.

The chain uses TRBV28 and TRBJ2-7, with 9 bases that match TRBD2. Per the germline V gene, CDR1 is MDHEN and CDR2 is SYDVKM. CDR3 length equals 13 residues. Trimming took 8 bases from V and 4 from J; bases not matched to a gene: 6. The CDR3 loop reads CASQREAEYEQYF. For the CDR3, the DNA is TGTGCCAGCCAGCGGGAGGCGGAGTACGAGCAGTACTTC.

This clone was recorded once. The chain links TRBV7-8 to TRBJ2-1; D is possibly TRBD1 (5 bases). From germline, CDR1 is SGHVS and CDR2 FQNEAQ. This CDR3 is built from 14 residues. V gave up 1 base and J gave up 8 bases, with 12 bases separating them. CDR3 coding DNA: TGTGCCAGCAGCTTAGGGGGCAAAGACTATGAGCAGTTCTTC. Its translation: CASSLGGKDYEQFF.

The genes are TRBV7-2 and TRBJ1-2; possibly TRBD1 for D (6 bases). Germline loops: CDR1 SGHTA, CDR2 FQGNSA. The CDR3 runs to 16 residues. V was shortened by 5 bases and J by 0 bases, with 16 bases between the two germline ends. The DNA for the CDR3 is TGTGCCAGCAGCCCCATAACAGGGACGGCTAACTATGGCTACACCTTC. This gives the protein CASSPITGTANYGYTF.

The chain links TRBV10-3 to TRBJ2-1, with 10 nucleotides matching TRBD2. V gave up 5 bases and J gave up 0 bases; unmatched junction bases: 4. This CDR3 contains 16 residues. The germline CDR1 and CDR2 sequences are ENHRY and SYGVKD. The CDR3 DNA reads TGTGCCATCAGTCTAGCGGGAGTCAACTCCTACAATGAGCAGTTCTTC. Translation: CAISLAGVNSYNEQFF.

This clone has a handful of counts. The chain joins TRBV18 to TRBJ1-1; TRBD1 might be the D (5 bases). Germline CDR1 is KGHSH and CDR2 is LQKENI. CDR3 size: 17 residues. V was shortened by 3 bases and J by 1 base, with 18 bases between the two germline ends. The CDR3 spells CASSPAGTAFGNTEAFF. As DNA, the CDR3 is TGTGCCAGCTCACCCGCGGGGACCGCTTTCGGGAACACTGAAGCTTTCTTT. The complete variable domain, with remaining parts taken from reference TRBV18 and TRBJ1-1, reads NAGVMQNPRHLVRRRGQEARLRCSPMKGHSHVYWYRQLPEEGLKFMVYLQKENIIDESGMPKERFSAEFPKEGPSILRIQQVVRGDSAAYFCASSPAGTAFGNTEAFFGQGTRLTVV.

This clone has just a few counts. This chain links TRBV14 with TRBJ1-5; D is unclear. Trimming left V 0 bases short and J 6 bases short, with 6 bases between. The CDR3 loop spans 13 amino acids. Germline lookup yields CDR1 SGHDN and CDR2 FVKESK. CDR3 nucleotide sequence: TGTGCCAGCAGCCAAGATCATTCTCAGCCCCAGCATTTT. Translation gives CASSQDHSQPQHF.

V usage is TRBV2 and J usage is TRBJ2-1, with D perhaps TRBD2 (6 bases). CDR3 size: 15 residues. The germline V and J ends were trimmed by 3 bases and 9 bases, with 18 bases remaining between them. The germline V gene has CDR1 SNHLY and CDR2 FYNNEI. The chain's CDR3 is CASSDRDSKRGEQFF. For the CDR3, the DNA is TGTGCCAGCAGTGATAGGGACTCGAAACGGGGTGAGCAGTTCTTC. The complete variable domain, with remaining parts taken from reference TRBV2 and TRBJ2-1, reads EPEVTQTPSHQVTQMGQEVILRCVPISNHLYFYWYRQILGQKVEFLVSFYNNEISEKSEIFDDQFSVERPDGSNFTLKIRSTKLEDSAMYFCASSDRDSKRGEQFFGPGTRLTVL.

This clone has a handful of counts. The CDR3 DNA is TGCGCCAGCAGTGGACTAGCGGACAATGAGCAGTTCTTC. It yields the protein CASSGLADNEQFF. This chain joins TRBV10-1 and TRBJ2-1, with 9 bases fitting TRBD2. Per germline, CDR1 WNHNN and CDR2 SYGVQD (reference sequence). J was trimmed by 5 bases and V by 4 bases; bases with no gene match: 0. The CDR3 has 13 amino acids.

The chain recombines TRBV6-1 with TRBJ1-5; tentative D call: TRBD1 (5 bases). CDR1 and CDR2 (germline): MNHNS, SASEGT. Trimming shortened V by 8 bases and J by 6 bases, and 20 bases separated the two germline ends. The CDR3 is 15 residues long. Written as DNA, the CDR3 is TGTGCCAGCGGCTCCTCTGGGGGGAACCTTCAGCCCCAGCATTTT. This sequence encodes CASGSSGGNLQPQHF.